This T cell receptor (beta chain) was captured by sequencing in a study of cytomegalovirus exposure and HLA in healthy donors. PCR amplification relied on 60 Vbeta primers (plus 13 Jbeta primers). This table comes from immunoSEQ multiplex PCR, and its TCRdb copy is limited to in-frame clones, with some not included. The sample has over 150,000 clones, roughly 80% seen once. Notes on this clone: Its target is not known.

CDR1 is MNHEY and CDR2 is SMNVEV in the germline V gene (reference sequence). V dropped 8 bases and J dropped 3; count of bases not matched to a gene: 3. CDR3 length: 12 amino acids. Study results and limitations: It emerged from a later analysis that several of the most significant clusters appeared to be linked to common viral pathogens. Productive rates of about 90% or about 30% were seen for most TCR beta V segments in an earlier analysis. Immune exposure data for these donors was limited to CMV serostatus.

At sampling all donors were nominally healthy, likely with unrecorded immune exposures. The source is a young man in good health and CMV-seropositive. This chain joins TRBV27 and TRBJ2-5; 7 positions agree with TRBD1. The sequenced sample was PBMCs. The CDR3 DNA reads TGTGCCAGCGTCGGGACAGAAGAGACCCAGTACTTC. Its translation: CASVGTEETQYF.